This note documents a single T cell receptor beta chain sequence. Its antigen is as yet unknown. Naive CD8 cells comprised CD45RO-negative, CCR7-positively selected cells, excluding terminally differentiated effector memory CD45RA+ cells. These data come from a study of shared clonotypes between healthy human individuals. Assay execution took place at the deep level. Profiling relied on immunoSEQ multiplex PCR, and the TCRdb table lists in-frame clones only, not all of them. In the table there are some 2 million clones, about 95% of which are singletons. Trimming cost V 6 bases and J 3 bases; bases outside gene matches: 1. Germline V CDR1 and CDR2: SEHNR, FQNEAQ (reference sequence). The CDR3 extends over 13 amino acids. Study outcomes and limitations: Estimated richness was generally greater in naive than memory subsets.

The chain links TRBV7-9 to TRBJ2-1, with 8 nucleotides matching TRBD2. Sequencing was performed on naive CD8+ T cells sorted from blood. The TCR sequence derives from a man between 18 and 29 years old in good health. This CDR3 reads CASRGLDYNEQFF. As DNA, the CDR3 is TGTGCCAGCAGGGGACTAGACTACAATGAGCAGTTCTTC.